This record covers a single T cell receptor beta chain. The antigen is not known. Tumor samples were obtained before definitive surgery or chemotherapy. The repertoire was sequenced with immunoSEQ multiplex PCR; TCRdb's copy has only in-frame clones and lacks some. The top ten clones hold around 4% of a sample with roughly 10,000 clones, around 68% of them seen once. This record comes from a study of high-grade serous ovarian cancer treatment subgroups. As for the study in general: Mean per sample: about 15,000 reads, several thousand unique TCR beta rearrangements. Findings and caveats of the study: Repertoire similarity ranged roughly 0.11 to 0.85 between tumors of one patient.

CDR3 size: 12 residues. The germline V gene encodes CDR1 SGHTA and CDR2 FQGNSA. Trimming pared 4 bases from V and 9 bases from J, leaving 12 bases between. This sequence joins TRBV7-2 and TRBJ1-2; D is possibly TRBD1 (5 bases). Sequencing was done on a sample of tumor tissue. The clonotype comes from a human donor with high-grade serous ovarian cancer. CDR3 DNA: TGTGCCAGCAGCTCCGCAGGGTTGAGCTACACCTTC. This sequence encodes CASSSAGLSYTF.